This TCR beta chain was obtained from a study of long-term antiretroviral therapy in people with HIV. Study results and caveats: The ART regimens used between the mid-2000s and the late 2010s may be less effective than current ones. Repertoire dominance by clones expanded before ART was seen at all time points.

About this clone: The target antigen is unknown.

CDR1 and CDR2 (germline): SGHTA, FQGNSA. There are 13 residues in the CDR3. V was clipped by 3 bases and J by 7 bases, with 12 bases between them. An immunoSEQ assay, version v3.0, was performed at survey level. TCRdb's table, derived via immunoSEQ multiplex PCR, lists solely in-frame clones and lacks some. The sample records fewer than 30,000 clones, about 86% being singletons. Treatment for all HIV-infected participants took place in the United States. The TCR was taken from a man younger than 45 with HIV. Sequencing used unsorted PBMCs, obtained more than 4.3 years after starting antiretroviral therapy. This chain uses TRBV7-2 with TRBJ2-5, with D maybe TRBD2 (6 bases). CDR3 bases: TGTGCCAGCAGCTTCGGGAGTTCGGGGACCCAGTACTTC. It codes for CASSFGSSGTQYF.